This T cell receptor beta chain was observed in a study of blood T cell repertoires in COVID-19. Looking at the study overall: Collection of acute and convalescent COVID-19 samples took place in the United States, Italy and Spain. PBMCs, B-cell-depleted T cells, or T cells provided the cDNA or gDNA that made up the material.

Study processing details: Quantification of nucleated cells was approximated via reference gene primer amplification. Sequencing used immunoSEQ multiplex PCR; TCRdb keeps in-frame clones, though not all of them. V and J calls and clone size are as listed in that table; D and trimming were resolved from the DNA. Here the sample spans 200,000 to 300,000 clones, approximately 83% being singletons. This clone showed up just once. The material sequenced was peripheral blood. The TCR was taken from a human donor in a cohort sampled during active COVID-19.

The CDR3 nucleotides are TGTGCCAGCAGTTTGTCAGGGGGAGTGCCCGGGGAGCTGTTTTTT. It yields the protein CASSLSGGVPGELFF. This sequence joins TRBV28 and TRBJ2-2; 7 positions agree with TRBD1. This CDR3 has 15 amino acids. V shed 3 bases, J shed 6 bases, and the junction held 7 bases outside the gene matches. In germline, CDR1 is MDHEN, CDR2 SYDVKM.